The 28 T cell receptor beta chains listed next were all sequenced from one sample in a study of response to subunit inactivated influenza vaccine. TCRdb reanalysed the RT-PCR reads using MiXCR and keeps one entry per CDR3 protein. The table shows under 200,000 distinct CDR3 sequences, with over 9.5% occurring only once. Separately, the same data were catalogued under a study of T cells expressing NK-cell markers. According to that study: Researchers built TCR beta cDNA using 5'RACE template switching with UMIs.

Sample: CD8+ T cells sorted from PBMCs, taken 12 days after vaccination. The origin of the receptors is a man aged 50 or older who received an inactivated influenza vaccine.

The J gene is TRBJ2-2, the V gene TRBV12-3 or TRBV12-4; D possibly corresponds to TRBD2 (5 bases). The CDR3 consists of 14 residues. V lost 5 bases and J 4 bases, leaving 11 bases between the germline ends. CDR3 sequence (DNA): TGTGCCAGCAGTCCCGCCGGGGTCACCGGGGAGCTGTTTTTT. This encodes CASSPAGVTGELFF.

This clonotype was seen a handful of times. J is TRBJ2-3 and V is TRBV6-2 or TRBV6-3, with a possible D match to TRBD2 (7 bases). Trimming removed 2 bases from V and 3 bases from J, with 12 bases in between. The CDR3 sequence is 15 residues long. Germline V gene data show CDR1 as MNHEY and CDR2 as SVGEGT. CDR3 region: CASSYVGGATDTQYF. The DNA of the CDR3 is TGTGCCAGCAGTTACGTGGGGGGGGCGACAGATACGCAGTATTTT.

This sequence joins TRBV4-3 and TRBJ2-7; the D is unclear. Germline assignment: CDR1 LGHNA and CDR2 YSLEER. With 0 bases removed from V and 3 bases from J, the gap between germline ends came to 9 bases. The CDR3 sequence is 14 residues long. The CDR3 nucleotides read TGCGCCAGCAGCCAAGACGTTGGGTTCTACGAGCAGTACTTC. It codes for CASSQDVGFYEQYF.

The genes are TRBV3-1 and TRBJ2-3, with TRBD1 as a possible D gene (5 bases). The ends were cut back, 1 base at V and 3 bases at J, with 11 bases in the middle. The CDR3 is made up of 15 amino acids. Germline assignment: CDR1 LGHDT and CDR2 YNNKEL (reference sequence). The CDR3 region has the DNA TGTGCCAGCAGCCAAGTGTTGGCAGGGACAGATACGCAGTATTTT. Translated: CASSQVLAGTDTQYF.

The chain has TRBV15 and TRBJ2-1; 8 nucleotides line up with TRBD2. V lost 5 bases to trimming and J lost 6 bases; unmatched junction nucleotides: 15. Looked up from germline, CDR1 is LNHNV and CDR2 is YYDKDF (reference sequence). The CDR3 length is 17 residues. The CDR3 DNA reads TGTGCCACCAGCGGACGGTTTCTAGCGGGCCTCCGCAATGAGCAGTTCTTC. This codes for CATSGRFLAGLRNEQFF.

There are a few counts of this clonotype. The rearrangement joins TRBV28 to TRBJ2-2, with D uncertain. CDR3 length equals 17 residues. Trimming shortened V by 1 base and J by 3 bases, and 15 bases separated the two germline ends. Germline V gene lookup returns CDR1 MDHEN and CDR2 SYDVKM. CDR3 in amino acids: CASSLSGYSVDTGELFF. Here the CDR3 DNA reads TGTGCCAGCAGTTTATCTGGCTACTCGGTTGACACCGGGGAGCTGTTTTTT. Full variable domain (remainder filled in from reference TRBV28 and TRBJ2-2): DVKVTQSSRYLVKRTGEKVFLECVQDMDHENMFWYRQDPGLGLRLIYFSYDVKMKEKGDIPEGYSVSREKKERFSLILESASTNQTSMYLCASSLSGYSVDTGELFFGEGSRLTVL.

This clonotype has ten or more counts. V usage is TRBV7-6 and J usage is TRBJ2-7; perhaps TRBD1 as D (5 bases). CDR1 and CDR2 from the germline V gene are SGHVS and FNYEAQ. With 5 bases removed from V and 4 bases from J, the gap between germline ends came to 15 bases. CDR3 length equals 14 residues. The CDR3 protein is CASSPGNGPYEQYF. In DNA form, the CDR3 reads TGTGCCAGCAGCCCAGGGAATGGTCCTTACGAGCAGTACTTC.

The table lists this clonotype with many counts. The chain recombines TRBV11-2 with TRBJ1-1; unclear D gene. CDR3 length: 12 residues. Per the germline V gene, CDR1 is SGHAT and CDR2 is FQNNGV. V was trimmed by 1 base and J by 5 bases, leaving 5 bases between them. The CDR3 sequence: CASSLGVTEAFF. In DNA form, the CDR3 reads TGTGCCAGCAGCTTAGGTGTTACTGAAGCTTTCTTT.

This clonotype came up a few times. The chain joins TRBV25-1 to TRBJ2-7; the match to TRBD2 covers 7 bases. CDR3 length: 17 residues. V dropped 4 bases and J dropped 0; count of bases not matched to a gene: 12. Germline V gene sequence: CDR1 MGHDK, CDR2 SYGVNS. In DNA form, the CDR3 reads TGTGCCAGCAGTGGGCAGGACCGGGACTACAGCTCCTACGAGCAGTACTTC. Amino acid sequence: CASSGQDRDYSSYEQYF.

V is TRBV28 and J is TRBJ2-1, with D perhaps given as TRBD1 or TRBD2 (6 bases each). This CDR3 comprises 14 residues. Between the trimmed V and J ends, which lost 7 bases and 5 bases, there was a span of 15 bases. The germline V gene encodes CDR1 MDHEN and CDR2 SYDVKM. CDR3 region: CASKDPGANNEQFF. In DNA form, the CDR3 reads TGTGCCAGCAAAGATCCGGGGGCAAACAATGAGCAGTTCTTC.

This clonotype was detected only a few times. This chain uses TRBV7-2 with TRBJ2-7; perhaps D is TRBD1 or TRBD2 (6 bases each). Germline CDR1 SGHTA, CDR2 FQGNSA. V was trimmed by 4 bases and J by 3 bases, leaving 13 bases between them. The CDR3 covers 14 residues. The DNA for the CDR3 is TGTGCCAGCAGCTATAGGGGGGTAGTCTACGAGCAGTACTTC. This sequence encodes CASSYRGVVYEQYF.

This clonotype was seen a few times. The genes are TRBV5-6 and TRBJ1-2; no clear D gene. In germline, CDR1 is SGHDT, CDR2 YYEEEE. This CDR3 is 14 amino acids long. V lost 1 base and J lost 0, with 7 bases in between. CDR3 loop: CASSLRESNYGYTF. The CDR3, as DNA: TGTGCCAGCAGCTTGCGGGAATCTAACTATGGCTACACCTTC.

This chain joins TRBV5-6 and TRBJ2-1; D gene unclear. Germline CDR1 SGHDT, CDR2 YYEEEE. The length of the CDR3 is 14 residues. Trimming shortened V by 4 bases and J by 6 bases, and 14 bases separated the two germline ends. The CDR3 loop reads CASSPPLFCNEQFF. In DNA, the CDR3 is TGTGCCAGCAGCCCCCCCCTTTTCTGCAATGAGCAGTTCTTC.

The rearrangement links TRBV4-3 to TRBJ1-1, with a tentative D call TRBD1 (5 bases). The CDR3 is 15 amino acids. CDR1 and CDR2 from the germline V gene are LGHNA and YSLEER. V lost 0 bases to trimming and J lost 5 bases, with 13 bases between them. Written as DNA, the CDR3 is TGCGCCAGCAGCCAAGAGGTAGCAGGGCAGACTGAAGCTTTCTTT. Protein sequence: CASSQEVAGQTEAFF.

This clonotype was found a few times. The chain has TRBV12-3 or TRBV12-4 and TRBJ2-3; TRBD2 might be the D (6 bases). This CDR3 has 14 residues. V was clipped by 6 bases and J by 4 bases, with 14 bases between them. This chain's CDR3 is CASSSGWGADTQYF. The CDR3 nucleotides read TGTGCCAGCAGCTCCGGTTGGGGGGCAGATACGCAGTATTTT.

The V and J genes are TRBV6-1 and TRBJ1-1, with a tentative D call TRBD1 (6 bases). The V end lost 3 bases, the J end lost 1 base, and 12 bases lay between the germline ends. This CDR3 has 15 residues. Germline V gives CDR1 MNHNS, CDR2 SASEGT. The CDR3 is CASSDRDTKNTEAFF. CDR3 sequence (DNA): TGTGCCAGCAGTGACCGGGACACCAAGAACACTGAAGCTTTCTTT.

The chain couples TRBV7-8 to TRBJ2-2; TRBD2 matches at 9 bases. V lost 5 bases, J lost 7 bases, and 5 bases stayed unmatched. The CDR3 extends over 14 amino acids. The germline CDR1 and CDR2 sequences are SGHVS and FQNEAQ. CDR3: CASSPRGGHGELFF. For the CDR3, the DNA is TGTGCCAGCAGCCCGCGGGGGGGCCACGGGGAGCTGTTTTTT.

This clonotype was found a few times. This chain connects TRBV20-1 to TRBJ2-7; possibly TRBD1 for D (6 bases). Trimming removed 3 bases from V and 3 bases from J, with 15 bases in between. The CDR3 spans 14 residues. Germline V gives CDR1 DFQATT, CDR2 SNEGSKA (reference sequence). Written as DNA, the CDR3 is TGCAGTGCTAGCAAGACAGGCACCGGCTACGAGCAGTACTTC. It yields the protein CSASKTGTGYEQYF.

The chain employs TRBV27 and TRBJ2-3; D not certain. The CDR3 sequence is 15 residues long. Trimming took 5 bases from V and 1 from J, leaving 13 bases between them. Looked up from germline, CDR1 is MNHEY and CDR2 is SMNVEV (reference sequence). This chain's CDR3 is CASSPLTLRTDTQYF. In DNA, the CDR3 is TGTGCCAGCAGTCCGCTGACCTTACGCACAGATACGCAGTATTTT.

The CDR3 spells CASSLKLSSYNEQFF. CDR3 nucleotides: TGTGCCAGCAGTTTAAAACTGAGCTCCTACAATGAGCAGTTCTTC. The chain has TRBV27 and TRBJ2-1; D uncertain. The V end lost 2 bases, the J end lost 0 bases, and 8 bases lay between the germline ends. The CDR3 extends over 15 amino acids. CDR1 and CDR2 from the germline V gene are MNHEY and SMNVEV (reference sequence).

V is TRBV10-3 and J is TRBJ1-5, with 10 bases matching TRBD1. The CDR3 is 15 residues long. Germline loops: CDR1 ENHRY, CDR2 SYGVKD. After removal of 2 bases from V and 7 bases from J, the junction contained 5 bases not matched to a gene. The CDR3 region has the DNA TGTGCCATCAGTGAGGGGACAGGGGCTCGGCAGCCCCAGCATTTT. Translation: CAISEGTGARQPQHF.

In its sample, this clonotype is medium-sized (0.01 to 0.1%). CDR3 sequence reads: CASSLGQLNQPQHF. CDR3 bases: TGTGCCAGCAGCTTGGGACAGTTGAATCAGCCCCAGCATTTT. V is TRBV7-9 and J is TRBJ1-5; TRBD1 matches 7 bases. Germline-derived CDR1 and CDR2 are SEHNR and FQNEAQ (reference sequence). With V trimmed by 3 bases and J by 4 bases, 3 bases remained unmatched. The CDR3 runs to 14 residues.

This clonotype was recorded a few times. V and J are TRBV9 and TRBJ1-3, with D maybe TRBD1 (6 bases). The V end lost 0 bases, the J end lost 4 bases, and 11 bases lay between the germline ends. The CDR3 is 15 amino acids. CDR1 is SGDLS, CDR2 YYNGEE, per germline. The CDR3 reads CASSVAGAYGNTIYF. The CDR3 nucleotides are TGTGCCAGCAGCGTAGCGGGGGCGTACGGAAACACCATATATTTT.

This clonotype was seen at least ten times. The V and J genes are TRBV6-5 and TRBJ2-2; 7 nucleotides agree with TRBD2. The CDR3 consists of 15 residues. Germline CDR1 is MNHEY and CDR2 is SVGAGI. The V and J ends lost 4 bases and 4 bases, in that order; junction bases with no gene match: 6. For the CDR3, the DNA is TGTGCCAGCAGTTTGGGACTATATGGCACCGGGGAGCTGTTTTTT. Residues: CASSLGLYGTGELFF.

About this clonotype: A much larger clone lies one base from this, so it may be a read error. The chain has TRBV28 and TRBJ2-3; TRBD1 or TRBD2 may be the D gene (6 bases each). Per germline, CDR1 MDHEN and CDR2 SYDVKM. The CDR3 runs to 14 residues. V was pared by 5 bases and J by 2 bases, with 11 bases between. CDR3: CASSLSGATDTQYF. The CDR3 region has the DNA TGTGCCAGCAGTCTCTCGGGGGCCACAGATACGCAGTATTTT.

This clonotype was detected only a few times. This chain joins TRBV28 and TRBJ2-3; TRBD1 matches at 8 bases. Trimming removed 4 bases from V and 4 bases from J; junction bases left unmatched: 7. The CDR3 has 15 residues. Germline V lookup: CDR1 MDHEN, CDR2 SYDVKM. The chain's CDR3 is CASSYTGGGSDTQYF. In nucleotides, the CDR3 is TGTGCCAGCAGTTATACAGGGGGTGGTTCAGATACGCAGTATTTT.

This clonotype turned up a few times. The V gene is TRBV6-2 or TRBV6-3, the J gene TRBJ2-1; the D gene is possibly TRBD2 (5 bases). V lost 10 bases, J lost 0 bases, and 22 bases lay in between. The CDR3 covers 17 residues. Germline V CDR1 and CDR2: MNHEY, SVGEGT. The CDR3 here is CATDNSAPRGSYNEQFF. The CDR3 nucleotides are TGTGCCACCGACAACAGCGCCCCTCGGGGCTCCTACAATGAGCAGTTCTTC.

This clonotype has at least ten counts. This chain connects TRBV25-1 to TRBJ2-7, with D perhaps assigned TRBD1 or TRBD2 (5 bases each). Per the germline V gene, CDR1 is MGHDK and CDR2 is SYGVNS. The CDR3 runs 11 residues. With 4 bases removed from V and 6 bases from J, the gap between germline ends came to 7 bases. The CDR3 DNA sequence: TGTGCCAGCAGTGGAGGGGCCGAGCAGTACTTC. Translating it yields CASSGGAEQYF.